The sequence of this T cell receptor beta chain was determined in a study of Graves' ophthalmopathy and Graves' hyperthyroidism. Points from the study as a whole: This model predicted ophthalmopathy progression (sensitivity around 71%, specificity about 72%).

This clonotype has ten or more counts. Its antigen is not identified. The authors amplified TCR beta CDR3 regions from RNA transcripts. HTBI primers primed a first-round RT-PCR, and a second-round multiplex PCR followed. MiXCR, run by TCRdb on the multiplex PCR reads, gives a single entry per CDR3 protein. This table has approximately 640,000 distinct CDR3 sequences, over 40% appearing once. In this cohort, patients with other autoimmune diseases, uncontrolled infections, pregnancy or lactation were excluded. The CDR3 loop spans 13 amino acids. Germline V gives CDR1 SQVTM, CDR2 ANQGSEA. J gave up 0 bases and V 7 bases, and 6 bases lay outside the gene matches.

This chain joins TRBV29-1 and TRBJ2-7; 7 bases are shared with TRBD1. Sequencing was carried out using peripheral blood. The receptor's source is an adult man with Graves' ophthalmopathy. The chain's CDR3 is CSGKGQNSYEQYF. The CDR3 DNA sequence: TGCAGCGGAAAGGGACAGAACTCCTACGAGCAGTACTTC.